Here is one T cell receptor beta chain with its context. The CDR3 sequence is 14 residues long. V was trimmed by 5 bases and J by 0 bases, leaving 11 bases between them. Germline V lookup: CDR1 SEHNR, CDR2 FQNEAQ (reference sequence). These data originate in a study of blood T cell repertoires in COVID-19. Using immunoSEQ multiplex PCR, the repertoire was profiled, and TCRdb retains in-frame clones only, with some absent. The repertoire consists of fewer than 350,000 clones, with 75% to 95% occurring once and the leading ten covering approximately 7.5%. The chain combines TRBV7-9 with TRBJ2-7, with D perhaps TRBD2 (6 bases). This receptor was identified in a woman younger than 45 with COVID-19, enrolled during active disease. The specimen sequenced was peripheral blood. CDR3 in amino acids: CASSPGLHSYEQYF. Written as DNA, the CDR3 is TGTGCCAGCAGCCCGGGACTCCACTCCTACGAGCAGTACTTC.